This T cell receptor beta chain was sequenced in a study of CD4 T cell repertoires in COVID-19. Sequencing was done directly on freshly isolated, uncultured memory T cells. Assay: immunoSEQ multiplex PCR; the TCRdb copy retains only in-frame clones and omits some. Of tens of thousands of clones listed, around 86% are singletons. The sample in question was central memory CD4+ T cells from blood, obtained before the COVID-19 pandemic. The TCR sequence derives from a human donor who had COVID-19.

The CDR3 protein is CASSPVGGVDYGYTF. CDR3 nucleotides: TGTGCCAGCAGCCCGGTGGGAGGGGTAGACTATGGCTACACCTTC. The chain links TRBV9 to TRBJ1-2; maybe TRBD1 (5 bases). The CDR3 loop spans 15 amino acids. Germline lookup yields CDR1 SGDLS and CDR2 YYNGEE. Trimming took off 4 bases at V and 3 bases at J, with 16 bases between the two ends.